This T cell receptor (beta chain) is from a study of cytomegalovirus exposure and HLA in healthy donors. On this clone: Its antigen is undetermined.

Overall study findings and caveats: Later analysis identified about 18,000 TCR beta sequences associated with HLA alleles, using a false discovery rate threshold of 0.05. Overall, some 160 TCR beta chains were annotated as cytomegalovirus-associated. Being indistinguishable, some V segments were excluded, TRBV6-2 and TRBV6-3 among them.

A multiplex PCR was run with 60 Vbeta primers and 13 Jbeta primers. Assay used: immunoSEQ multiplex PCR; TCRdb lists only in-frame clones, some missing. The sample lists fewer than 110,000 clones, 65% to 80% seen once, with 4.2% in the top ten. Germline trimming cut 6 bases from V and 4 bases from J; bases unmatched to any gene: 7. CDR3 length equals 14 residues. Germline V gene lookup returns CDR1 WNHNN and CDR2 SYGVQD (reference sequence). The TCR sequence derives from a male donor in good health and CMV-seronegative. Specimen: PBMCs. The chain recombines TRBV10-1 with TRBJ1-1; TRBD1 aligns across 8 bases. The CDR3 here is CASRETGVGTEAFF. The CDR3 DNA reads as TGCGCCAGCAGGGAGACAGGGGTCGGCACTGAAGCTTTCTTT.